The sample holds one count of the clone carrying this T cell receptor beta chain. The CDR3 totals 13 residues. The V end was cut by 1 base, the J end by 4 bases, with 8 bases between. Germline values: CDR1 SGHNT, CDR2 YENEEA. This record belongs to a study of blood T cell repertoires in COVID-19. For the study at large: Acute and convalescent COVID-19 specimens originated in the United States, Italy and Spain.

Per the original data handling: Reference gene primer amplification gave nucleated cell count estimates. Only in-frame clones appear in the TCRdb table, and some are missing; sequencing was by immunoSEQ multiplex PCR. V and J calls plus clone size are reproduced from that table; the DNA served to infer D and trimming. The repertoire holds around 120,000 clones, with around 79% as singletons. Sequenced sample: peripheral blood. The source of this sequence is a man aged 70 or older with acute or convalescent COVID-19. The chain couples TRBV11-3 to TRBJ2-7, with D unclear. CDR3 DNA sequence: TGTGCCAGCAGCTTAGTTTCGGGTTACGAGCAGTACTTC. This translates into CASSLVSGYEQYF.